These 22 T cell receptor beta chains came from one sample sequenced in a study of blood T cell repertoires in COVID-19. Repertoires were generated with immunoSEQ multiplex PCR, while TCRdb's copy carries only in-frame clones and drops some. Counted here are some 65,000 clones, about 82% occurring once; the ten biggest clones make up about a tenth. The sample consisted of peripheral blood. The receptor set was obtained from a human donor in a cohort sampled during active COVID-19.

V usage is TRBV7-2 and J usage is TRBJ2-1, with 10 nucleotides matching TRBD1. The junction had 2 bases not matched to a gene; V was cut back by 3 bases and J by 3 bases. Germline CDR1 SGHTA, CDR2 FQGNSA. CDR3 length: 15 residues. CDR3 sequence: CASSFGTGVYNEQFF. CDR3 DNA sequence: TGTGCCAGCAGCTTTGGGACAGGGGTCTACAATGAGCAGTTCTTC.

This rearrangement joins TRBV4-3 to TRBJ1-2; D possibly corresponds to TRBD1 (6 bases). With 1 base removed from V and 4 bases from J, the gap between germline ends came to 13 bases. The germline CDR1 and CDR2 sequences are LGHNA and YSLEER. This CDR3 is built from 15 residues. In DNA, the CDR3 is TGCGCCAGCAGCCAAGGGCAGGGGATCGGCTATGGCTACACCTTC. Protein: CASSQGQGIGYGYTF.

This rearrangement joins TRBV2 to TRBJ2-7; 13 bases align to TRBD2. In germline, CDR1 is SNHLY, CDR2 FYNNEI. The V segment lost 6 bases and the J segment 5 bases; nucleotides outside the gene matches: 4. The CDR3 runs to 14 residues. This CDR3 reads CASRVGLAGDEQYF. The CDR3 nucleotides are TGTGCCAGCAGAGTTGGACTAGCGGGAGACGAGCAGTACTTC.

The V and J genes are TRBV4-3 and TRBJ1-2; 9 bases are a match to TRBD1. The CDR3 totals 16 residues. V shed 1 base, J shed 9 bases, and the junction held 12 bases outside the gene matches. Germline lookup yields CDR1 LGHNA and CDR2 YSLEER. The CDR3 spells CASSQARTGARRSYTF. CDR3 DNA: TGCGCCAGCAGCCAAGCCCGGACAGGGGCCCGTCGCAGCTACACCTTC.

The chain's CDR3 is CASRLRPWGQRSNQPQHF. In nucleotides, the CDR3 is TGTGCAAGTCGCCTCAGACCGTGGGGACAGAGAAGCAATCAGCCCCAGCATTTT. V is TRBV12-2 and J is TRBJ1-5; the tabulated D call, TRBD1, remains unverified against the DNA. TRBV12-2 is given as a pseudogene. This CDR3 has 18 amino acids.

Only a few counts were recorded for this clone. This chain connects TRBV5-1 to TRBJ2-7; 10 bases line up with TRBD1. V was pared by 0 bases and J by 2 bases, with 8 bases of the junction left unmatched. The germline V gene encodes CDR1 SGHRS and CDR2 YFSETQ. The CDR3 is made up of 17 amino acids. The CDR3 sequence is CASSLGLPGQGTYEQYF. In nucleotides, the CDR3 is TGCGCCAGCAGCTTGGGACTACCGGGACAGGGGACCTACGAGCAGTACTTC. The complete variable domain, with remaining parts taken from reference TRBV5-1 and TRBJ2-7, reads KAGVTQTPRYLIKTRGQQVTLSCSPISGHRSVSWYQQTPGQGLQFLFEYFSETQRNKGNFPGRFSGRQFSNSRSEMNVSTLELGDSALYLCASSLGLPGQGTYEQYFGPGTRLTVT.

The rearrangement links TRBV18 to TRBJ1-2; no clear D gene. Trimming stripped 10 bases from V and 8 bases from J, with 14 bases between. The CDR3 spans 11 residues. Germline CDR1 is KGHSH and CDR2 is LQKENI. DNA of the CDR3: TGTGCCACCGGAGACGGAGGGGGCTACACCTTC. Protein sequence: CATGDGGGYTF.

The V gene is TRBV6-2 or TRBV6-3, the J gene TRBJ2-7, with a weak D call TRBD2 (6 bases). Germline CDR1 MNHEY, CDR2 SVGEGT. V gave up 3 bases and J gave up 2 bases, with 20 bases separating them. CDR3 size: 17 residues. The CDR3 region is CASSYFSTSTQPYEQYF. In nucleotides, the CDR3 is TGTGCCAGCAGTTATTTCTCTACTAGCACCCAACCCTACGAGCAGTACTTC.

V is TRBV9 and J is TRBJ1-2, with D uncertain. The germline V gene has CDR1 SGDLS and CDR2 YYNGEE. V gave up 0 bases and J gave up 0 bases, with 6 bases separating them. The CDR3 extends over 14 amino acids. The CDR3 bases are TGTGCCAGCAGCGTAGACAATACTAACTATGGCTACACCTTC. Translating gives CASSVDNTNYGYTF.

The chain couples TRBV6-2 or TRBV6-3 to TRBJ2-7; 10 nucleotides match TRBD2. The CDR3 consists of 15 residues. Germline loops: CDR1 MNHEY, CDR2 SVGEGT. V shed 4 bases and J 5 bases; nucleotides not matched to a gene: 8. In DNA, the CDR3 is TGTGCCAGCAGTTCCCCGGGACTAGCGAGTCACGAGCAGTACTTC. Translated: CASSSPGLASHEQYF.

V gene TRBV6-5 combines with J gene TRBJ2-5; tentatively, D is TRBD2 (6 bases). The CDR3 sequence is 15 residues long. V was clipped by 4 bases and J by 1 base, with 13 bases between them. Germline V lookup: CDR1 MNHEY, CDR2 SVGAGI. The CDR3, as DNA: TGTGCCAGCAGTTTATCCGGGACTTTCCAAGAGACCCAGTACTTC. Translating it yields CASSLSGTFQETQYF.

There are a few counts of this clone. The CDR3 nucleotides are TGTGCCAGCAGTTTACAGGGAAAGGTCACTGAAGCTTTCTTT. Translation: CASSLQGKVTEAFF. V is TRBV6-2 or TRBV6-3 and J is TRBJ1-1; TRBD1 might be the D (6 bases). V was trimmed by 4 bases and J by 4 bases, leaving 13 bases between them. This CDR3 is 14 amino acids long. Germline loops: CDR1 MNHEY, CDR2 SVGEGT.

The chain is built from TRBV7-9 and TRBJ2-7; 9 positions agree with TRBD1. The CDR3 contains 16 residues. V shed 1 base and J 5 bases; nucleotides not matched to a gene: 9. Per the germline V gene, CDR1 is SEHNR and CDR2 is FQNEAQ (reference sequence). This chain's CDR3 is CASSLVRGTGIHEQYF. For the CDR3, the DNA is TGTGCCAGCAGCTTAGTGAGGGGGACAGGGATCCACGAGCAGTACTTC.

The chain has TRBV5-4 and TRBJ2-3, with a weak D call TRBD1 (6 bases). This CDR3 contains 17 residues. V was trimmed by 4 bases and J by 3 bases, leaving 21 bases between them. From germline, CDR1 is SGHNT and CDR2 YYREEE (reference sequence). The chain's CDR3 is CASSRKSQGSTTDTQYF. For the CDR3, the DNA is TGTGCCAGCAGCCGGAAGTCCCAGGGGTCGACAACAGATACGCAGTATTTT.

This chain uses TRBV28 with TRBJ2-7; TRBD1 is a possible D gene (5 bases). Germline CDR1 MDHEN, CDR2 SYDVKM. CDR3 length: 13 amino acids. The V and J ends lost 6 bases and 6 bases respectively, with 15 bases between them. This chain's CDR3 is CASRTVAFGEQYF. DNA of the CDR3: TGTGCCAGCAGGACAGTTGCTTTTGGCGAGCAGTACTTC.

Here the CDR3 DNA reads TGCAGTGCTAGTTCTAGCGTCTCGGGTTTCGCCCCAGAGACCCAGTACTTC. Amino acids: CSASSSVSGFAPETQYF. The chain employs TRBV20-1 and TRBJ2-5; perhaps TRBD2 as D (6 bases). Germline values: CDR1 DFQATT, CDR2 SNEGSKA (reference sequence). The CDR3 extends over 17 amino acids. V lost 3 bases and J lost 4, with 24 bases in between.

This chain connects TRBV6-1 to TRBJ1-3; D remains unclear. Deletions cut 3 bases from V and 3 bases from J, with 12 bases between. CDR3 length equals 15 residues. In germline, CDR1 is MNHNS, CDR2 SASEGT. The chain's CDR3 is CASSELRNGGNTIYF. In DNA form, the CDR3 reads TGTGCCAGCAGTGAGTTGAGGAACGGTGGAAACACCATATATTTT.

J is TRBJ2-1 and V is TRBV10-3, with D possibly matching TRBD2 (6 bases). Trimming cost V 2 bases and J 4 bases, with 9 bases left between them. Germline V lookup: CDR1 ENHRY, CDR2 SYGVKD. CDR3 length equals 14 residues. The CDR3 nucleotides read TGTGCCATCAGTGAGGGGGGGTATTACAATGAGCAGTTCTTC. This gives the protein CAISEGGYYNEQFF.

This clone was observed a few times. The chain couples TRBV18 to TRBJ1-1; D remains ambiguous. This CDR3 comprises 13 residues. Trimming pared 2 bases from V and 8 bases from J, leaving 12 bases between. CDR1 KGHSH and CDR2 LQKENI come from the germline V gene. For the CDR3, the DNA is TGTGCCAGCTCACCAGGTCTCGGAGGGGAAGCTTTCTTT. Its translation: CASSPGLGGEAFF.

This clone was picked up a small number of times. The chain recombines TRBV3-1 (or the pseudogene TRBV3-2) with TRBJ1-3; D is possibly TRBD1 (6 bases). Trimming removed 4 bases at V and 0 bases at J, with 16 bases between. This CDR3 contains 17 residues. The germline CDR1 and CDR2 sequences are LGHDT and YNNKEL (reference sequence). CDR3 DNA: TGTGCCAGCAGCCTCAGGACAGCGTCTTCCTCTGGAAACACCATATATTTT. Its translation: CASSLRTASSSGNTIYF.

This rearrangement joins TRBV11-2 to TRBJ1-2; tentative D call: TRBD1 (5 bases). Trimming removed 4 bases at V and 5 bases at J, with 8 bases between. Germline V gene data show CDR1 as SGHAT and CDR2 as FQNNGV. This CDR3 is 12 amino acids long. The CDR3 coding sequence is TGTGCCAGCAGCTCCGACAGTTATGGCTACACCTTC. Translating gives CASSSDSYGYTF.

This sequence joins TRBV29-1 and TRBJ2-5, with D perhaps TRBD1 (6 bases). The CDR3 is 12 amino acids. Germline lookup yields CDR1 SQVTM and CDR2 ANQGSEA. V dropped 8 bases and J dropped 1 base, with 11 bases sitting between them. The chain's CDR3 is CSTGQSQETQYF. The DNA of the CDR3 is TGCAGCACCGGACAGAGCCAAGAGACCCAGTACTTC.